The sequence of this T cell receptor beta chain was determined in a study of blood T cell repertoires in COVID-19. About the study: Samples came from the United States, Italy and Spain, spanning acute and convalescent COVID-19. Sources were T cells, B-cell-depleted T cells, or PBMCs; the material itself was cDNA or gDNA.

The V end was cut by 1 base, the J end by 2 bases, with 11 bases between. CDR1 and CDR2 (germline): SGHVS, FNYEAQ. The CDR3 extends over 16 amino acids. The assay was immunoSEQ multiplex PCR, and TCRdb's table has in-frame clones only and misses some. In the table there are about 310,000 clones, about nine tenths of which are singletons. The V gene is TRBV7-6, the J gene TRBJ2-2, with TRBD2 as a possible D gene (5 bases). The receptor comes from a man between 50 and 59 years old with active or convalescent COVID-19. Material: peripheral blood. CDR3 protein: CASSLEGTSNTGELFF. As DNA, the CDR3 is TGTGCCAGCAGCTTAGAGGGTACTAGTAACACCGGGGAGCTGTTTTTT.